These 32 T cell receptor beta chains originate from one sample sequenced in a study of identical twins. TCRdb analysed the 5' RACE reads with MiXCR anew, one entry per CDR3 protein. In the table there are about 520,000 distinct CDR3 sequences, roughly a fifth of which are singletons. This same sample was also part of a study on T cells expressing NK-cell markers.

Sample: CD4+ T cells sorted from blood. These receptors were collected from a woman under 30 in good health.

J is TRBJ1-1 and V is TRBV20-1; TRBD1 might be the D (6 bases). The germline V gene encodes CDR1 DFQATT and CDR2 SNEGSKA (reference sequence). The germline V and J ends were trimmed by 3 bases and 2 bases, with 10 bases remaining between them. There are 13 residues in the CDR3. The CDR3 here is CSASSGANTEAFF. In DNA, the CDR3 is TGCAGTGCTAGCTCAGGGGCAAACACTGAAGCTTTCTTT.

The rearrangement links TRBV20-1 to TRBJ2-3; tentatively, D is TRBD1 (6 bases). Germline CDR1 and CDR2: DFQATT and SNEGSKA (reference sequence). The V and J ends lost 5 bases and 3 bases respectively, with 15 bases between them. The CDR3 totals 14 residues. The CDR3 DNA sequence: TGCAGTGCTGCCCCTGGGGGCTGGACAGATACGCAGTATTTT. This codes for CSAAPGGWTDTQYF.

This rearrangement joins TRBV5-1 to TRBJ2-3, with TRBD2 matching 9 bases. The germline CDR1 and CDR2 sequences are SGHRS and YFSETQ. Trimming at V came to 0 bases and at J to 6 bases, leaving 8 bases not matched to a gene. The CDR3 runs to 16 residues. This CDR3 is CASSLGLAATSDTQYF. CDR3 coding DNA: TGCGCCAGCAGCTTGGGACTAGCGGCCACCTCTGATACGCAGTATTTT.

This clonotype was found many times. The chain joins TRBV20-1 to TRBJ2-1, with a tentative D call TRBD2 (6 bases). The CDR3 length is 14 residues. V lost 3 bases, J lost 3 bases, and 12 bases lay in between. Germline V lookup: CDR1 DFQATT, CDR2 SNEGSKA (reference sequence). The CDR3 bases are TGCAGTGCTAGGCGGGGAGCTGGCTACAATGAGCAGTTCTTC. This gives the protein CSARRGAGYNEQFF.

This sequence joins TRBV5-4 and TRBJ2-1, with D perhaps matching TRBD2 (5 bases). Trimming shortened V by 4 bases and J by 5 bases, and 16 bases separated the two germline ends. Germline values: CDR1 SGHNT, CDR2 YYREEE (reference sequence). This CDR3 spans 15 amino acids. The CDR3 protein is CASSVTSVGHNEQFF. In DNA, the CDR3 is TGTGCCAGCAGCGTCACTAGTGTAGGGCACAATGAGCAGTTCTTC.

The CDR3 nucleotides read TGTGCCAGCAGCTTTGGCCCCCTCAGGGTTGGAGAGACCCAGTACTTC. Protein sequence: CASSFGPLRVGETQYF. This chain connects TRBV5-5 to TRBJ2-5; a weak D match, TRBD1 (5 bases). This CDR3 region has 16 residues. The germline CDR1 and CDR2 sequences are SGHKS and YYEKEE (reference sequence). V was clipped by 2 bases and J by 4 bases, with 18 bases between them.

This clonotype has just a few counts. The chain is built from TRBV20-1 and TRBJ2-1; D not certain. This CDR3 spans 12 amino acids. Germline loops: CDR1 DFQATT, CDR2 SNEGSKA (reference sequence). V lost 4 bases and J lost 5, with 9 bases in between. The CDR3 here is CSAILPNNEQFF. In DNA, the CDR3 is TGCAGTGCTATATTGCCCAACAATGAGCAGTTCTTC.

This clonotype has only a few counts. V is TRBV7-3 and J is TRBJ1-2; no firm D call. V lost 5 bases and J lost 1, with 11 bases in between. There are 14 residues in the CDR3. Germline-derived CDR1 and CDR2 are SGHTA and FQGTGA. The CDR3 DNA sequence: TGTGCCAGCAGCCCGGCCGGTGGTAACTATGGCTACACCTTC. This sequence encodes CASSPAGGNYGYTF.

The chain is built from TRBV20-1 and TRBJ2-1; 7 nucleotides agree with TRBD2. This CDR3 has 14 amino acids. From germline, CDR1 is DFQATT and CDR2 SNEGSKA (reference sequence). The V segment lost 3 bases and the J segment 0 bases; nucleotides outside the gene matches: 2. CDR3 bases: TGCAGTGCTAGTACGGGGGGCTCCTACAATGAGCAGTTCTTC. It specifies CSASTGGSYNEQFF.

This clonotype was counted between two and nine times. The CDR3 region has the DNA TGTGCCAGCAGCACGGGACGCAATAACTATGGCTACACCTTC. This encodes CASSTGRNNYGYTF. This sequence joins TRBV5-6 and TRBJ1-2; possibly TRBD1 for D (5 bases). Germline V gene data show CDR1 as SGHDT and CDR2 as YYEEEE. The CDR3 spans 14 residues. V lost 4 bases and J 1 base, leaving 11 bases between the germline ends.

J is TRBJ1-1 and V is TRBV6-1; 7 bases match TRBD1. The germline V gene encodes CDR1 MNHNS and CDR2 SASEGT. The CDR3 is 15 amino acids. V lost 5 bases to trimming and J lost 6 bases; unmatched junction nucleotides: 12. The CDR3 DNA reads as TGTGCCAGCAGTCCCAAAAGAGGGGGCTACCCTGAAGCTTTCTTT. This translates into CASSPKRGGYPEAFF.

The J gene is TRBJ2-5, the V gene TRBV6-2 or TRBV6-3, with D possibly being TRBD1 (6 bases). The V gene's germline CDR1 is MNHEY and CDR2 SVGEGT. The CDR3 sequence is 11 residues long. V gave up 9 bases and J gave up 4 bases, with 9 bases separating them. The CDR3 here is CASLQGETQYF. CDR3 sequence (DNA): TGTGCCAGTCTACAGGGAGAGACCCAGTACTTC.

A remark on this clonotype: The CDR3 does not end in the conserved phenylalanine or tryptophan, so this is likely a read error. No DNA is shown, since the ends of the CDR3 on it are uncertain; the CDR3 is the one TCRdb lists. This sequence joins TRBV7-2 and TRBJ2-1; TRBD2, the D gene given by the table, was not confirmed from the DNA. From its first to its last residue, the CDR3 has 12 amino acids. Germline assignment: CDR1 SGHTA and CDR2 FQGNSA. This chain's CDR3 is CASSSRLAGRFS.

This clonotype was seen a handful of times. CDR3 region: CSASPPALLNIQYF. The CDR3 DNA is TGCAGTGCTTCCCCCCCCGCCCTACTAAACATTCAGTACTTC. This sequence joins TRBV20-1 and TRBJ2-4; D is uncertain. The CDR3 length is 14 residues. Between the trimmed V and J ends, which lost 5 bases and 6 bases, there was a span of 17 bases. Germline values: CDR1 DFQATT, CDR2 SNEGSKA (reference sequence).

V usage is TRBV2 and J usage is TRBJ2-7, with D tentatively TRBD1 (6 bases). Germline CDR1 SNHLY, CDR2 FYNNEI. The CDR3 sequence is 13 residues long. The CDR3 nucleotides are TGTGCTACTTGGACAGTTACCAGCTACGAGCAGTACTTC. As protein: CATWTVTSYEQYF.

The V and J genes are TRBV11-2 and TRBJ2-1; D is possibly TRBD2 (6 bases). This CDR3 is 15 amino acids long. Germline assignment: CDR1 SGHAT and CDR2 FQNNGV. With 10 bases removed from V and 4 bases from J, the gap between germline ends came to 20 bases. For the CDR3, the DNA is TGTGCCACTAGGTTCGGCGGAGGGAGATACAATGAGCAGTTCTTC. This encodes CATRFGGGRYNEQFF. Drawing the rest from reference TRBV11-2 and TRBJ2-1, the complete variable domain is EAGVAQSPRYKIIEKRQSVAFWCNPISGHATLYWYQQILGQGPKLLIQFQNNGVVDDSQLPKDRFSAERLKGVDSTLKIQPAKLEDSAVYLCATRFGGGRYNEQFFGPGTRLTVL.

This clonotype was found a few times. The chain uses TRBV28 and TRBJ2-7; no definite D call. Deletions cut 3 bases from V and 5 bases from J, with 11 bases between. The germline gives CDR1 MDHEN, CDR2 SYDVKM. The CDR3 is 13 residues long. The CDR3, as DNA: TGTGCCAGCAGTTTGACTTTCCCCCACGAGCAGTACTTC. It is translated as CASSLTFPHEQYF. Together with reference TRBV28 and TRBJ2-7, the CDR3 gives the full variable domain: DVKVTQSSRYLVKRTGEKVFLECVQDMDHENMFWYRQDPGLGLRLIYFSYDVKMKEKGDIPEGYSVSREKKERFSLILESASTNQTSMYLCASSLTFPHEQYFGPGTRLTVT.

The chain recombines TRBV2 with TRBJ2-2, with D perhaps matching TRBD2 (6 bases). The CDR3 consists of 15 residues. V lost 4 bases and J lost 6, with 15 bases in between. The germline V gene encodes CDR1 SNHLY and CDR2 FYNNEI. CDR3 protein: CASSGIRGGSGELFF. CDR3 nucleotides: TGTGCCAGCAGTGGGATTCGGGGAGGATCCGGGGAGCTGTTTTTT.

This chain uses TRBV20-1 with TRBJ2-1; D remains unclear. Trimming removed 6 bases at V and 5 bases at J, with 11 bases between. The CDR3 extends over 12 amino acids. Germline V gives CDR1 DFQATT, CDR2 SNEGSKA (reference sequence). CDR3 DNA: TGCAGTGCCCCGGACCGGAACAATGAGCAGTTCTTC. Residues: CSAPDRNNEQFF.

This chain joins TRBV11-2 and TRBJ1-1; possibly TRBD1 for D (6 bases). There are 14 residues in the CDR3. Trimming pared 5 bases from V and 0 bases from J, leaving 10 bases between. Germline CDR1 SGHAT, CDR2 FQNNGV. CDR3 nucleotides: TGTGCCAGCAGCACGGACAGACTGAACACTGAAGCTTTCTTT. It translates to CASSTDRLNTEAFF.

The chain combines TRBV7-6 with TRBJ2-5; perhaps D is TRBD1 or TRBD2 (5 bases each). The CDR3 consists of 18 residues. V was trimmed by 2 bases and J by 5 bases, leaving 24 bases between them. Germline values: CDR1 SGHVS, CDR2 FNYEAQ. The CDR3, as DNA: TGTGCCAGCAGCTTAAGGGACGGGGCCCTCTCTTATTCTGAGACCCAGTACTTC. This codes for CASSLRDGALSYSETQYF.

For this clonotype: One base away lies a much larger clone, so this may be a sequencing read error. CDR3 DNA sequence: TGCAGTGCTAGTAAGGGATATGGCTACACCTTC. Its protein is CSASKGYGYTF. The chain is built from TRBV20-1 and TRBJ1-2; D is uncertain. The CDR3 is 11 amino acids. Germline V gene data show CDR1 as DFQATT and CDR2 as SNEGSKA (reference sequence). V dropped 3 bases and J dropped 5 bases, with 7 bases sitting between them.

This clonotype has a handful of counts. V and J are TRBV12-3 or TRBV12-4 and TRBJ1-6; the match to TRBD1 covers 8 bases. V shed 7 bases, J shed 7 bases, and the junction held 6 bases outside the gene matches. The CDR3 has 14 amino acids. The CDR3 loop reads CASKEDRANSPLHF. The CDR3 bases are TGTGCCAGCAAGGAGGACAGGGCAAATTCACCCCTCCACTTT.

The rearrangement joins TRBV6-5 to TRBJ1-6; D perhaps matches TRBD1 (6 bases). The CDR3 runs to 15 residues. CDR1 and CDR2 (germline): MNHEY, SVGAGI. The V and J ends lost 6 bases and 1 base respectively, with 10 bases between them. CDR3 residues: CASRRDTSYNSPLHF. The CDR3 DNA reads as TGTGCCAGCAGACGGGACACGTCCTATAATTCACCCCTCCACTTT.

The V and J genes are TRBV12-3 or TRBV12-4 and TRBJ2-2, with 12 bases matching TRBD2. The length of the CDR3 is 18 residues. V lost 5 bases to trimming and J lost 4 bases; unmatched junction nucleotides: 11. DNA of the CDR3: TGTGCCAGCAGTCTCGGGCTAGCGGGAGGGGCGGCCACCGGGGAGCTGTTTTTT. Protein sequence: CASSLGLAGGAATGELFF.

This clonotype was detected many times. J is TRBJ2-7 and V is TRBV7-9; D remains ambiguous. This CDR3 has 11 amino acids. Germline V gene lookup returns CDR1 SEHNR and CDR2 FQNEAQ (reference sequence). V lost 2 bases and J lost 5, with 4 bases in between. The DNA of the CDR3 is TGTGCCAGCAGCTTACTCCACGAGCAGTACTTC. This gives the protein CASSLLHEQYF.

This clonotype was counted a few times. This chain links TRBV12-3 or TRBV12-4 with TRBJ1-1, with D maybe TRBD1 (6 bases). With 3 bases removed from V and 4 bases from J, the gap between germline ends came to 9 bases. The CDR3 totals 13 residues. The CDR3 DNA reads TGTGCCAGCAGTTTCCAGGGGAGCACTGAAGCTTTCTTT. Translation gives CASSFQGSTEAFF.

This clonotype was counted a few times. The gene calls are TRBV7-8 and TRBJ2-3, with D unclear. Looked up from germline, CDR1 is SGHVS and CDR2 is FQNEAQ. V was trimmed by 11 bases and J by 13 bases, leaving 25 bases between them. The CDR3 has 13 amino acids. The CDR3 DNA is TGTGCCGGAGCCACCGATGTCCGGGCGCAGAAGTATTTT. Residues: CAGATDVRAQKYF.

V is TRBV7-8 and J is TRBJ2-7; 8 bases are shared with TRBD2. V shed 5 bases and J 6 bases; nucleotides not matched to a gene: 6. CDR3 size: 13 residues. Germline V CDR1 and CDR2: SGHVS, FQNEAQ. CDR3 in amino acids: CASSQRSGGEQYF. CDR3 nucleotides: TGTGCCAGCAGCCAGAGGAGCGGGGGCGAGCAGTACTTC.

This clonotype was observed a handful of times. The chain joins TRBV4-2 to TRBJ2-2, with 8 bases lining up with TRBD1. Germline V gene lookup returns CDR1 LGHNA and CDR2 YNFKEQ. The V gene end was trimmed by 2 bases and the J gene end by 6 bases; junction bases not matched to a gene: 5. CDR3 length: 15 amino acids. The CDR3 bases are TGTGCCAGCAGCCAAAGGCAGGGGGCGGCCGGGGAGCTGTTTTTT. Its translation: CASSQRQGAAGELFF.

This clonotype was detected a few times. The V gene is TRBV5-6, the J gene TRBJ2-3, with D perhaps TRBD1 or TRBD2 (5 bases each). Germline V gene data show CDR1 as SGHDT and CDR2 as YYEEEE. This CDR3 has 16 amino acids. V gave up 1 base and J gave up 2 bases, with 14 bases separating them. The CDR3 loop is CASSLLGEPHTDTQYF. The CDR3 nucleotides are TGTGCCAGCAGCTTGTTGGGGGAGCCCCACACAGATACGCAGTATTTT.

There are a few counts of this clonotype. This chain links TRBV20-1 with TRBJ1-1, with D perhaps TRBD1 (6 bases). V was pared by 6 bases and J by 1 base, with 18 bases between. Germline V gene lookup returns CDR1 DFQATT and CDR2 SNEGSKA (reference sequence). The CDR3 runs to 15 residues. In DNA, the CDR3 is TGCAGTGCGCCTAGAACGGGGGCGCCGAACACTGAAGCTTTCTTT. Translated: CSAPRTGAPNTEAFF.